These 15 T cell receptor beta chains share one sample of origin, sequenced in a study of PD-1 blockade in mismatch repair-deficient tumors (dated by TCRdb to 2015 to 2018). Library preparation was by the immunoSEQ multiplex PCR assay. TCRdb stores this immuneACCESS table with in-frame sequences only. Part of the clones is absent; in the studies checked, under half of the shortfall reflects unresolved V genes, and no reason is known for the rest. The sample table lists roughly 130,000 clones, 85% to 90% of them with a count of one. Jointly, the top ten make up around 11% of the sample. Specimen: peripheral blood, collected approximately 70 weeks after starting pembrolizumab. The receptors derive from an adult with mismatch repair-deficient cancer.

The chain has TRBV5-1 and TRBJ2-1; weak D call: TRBD2 (6 bases). The CDR3 extends over 15 amino acids. CDR1 and CDR2 from the germline V gene are SGHRS and YFSETQ. The V and J ends lost 4 bases and 10 bases respectively, with 21 bases between them. The CDR3 nucleotides read TGCGCCAGCAGCGAGGGGACTGCGTCGCGCTCAGAGCAGTTCTTC. This sequence encodes CASSEGTASRSEQFF.

The J gene is TRBJ2-2, the V gene TRBV4-2; TRBD1 aligns across 12 bases. The CDR3 sequence is 17 residues long. The ends lost 1 base at V and 5 bases at J; junction bases unmatched: 5. The germline V gene has CDR1 LGHNA and CDR2 YNFKEQ. The DNA of the CDR3 is TGTGCCAGCAGCCAAGGGGGACAGGGGGCGCCTACCGGGGAGCTGTTTTTT. Protein product: CASSQGGQGAPTGELFF.

This clone was seen more than once but under ten times. V and J are TRBV5-1 and TRBJ1-2, with D perhaps TRBD1 (6 bases). The CDR3 has 14 amino acids. Germline CDR1 is SGHRS and CDR2 is YFSETQ. V was pared by 4 bases and J by 6 bases, with 16 bases between. The chain's CDR3 is CASSRREGEDGYTF. The CDR3 DNA follows: TGCGCCAGCAGCAGGCGGGAGGGGGAAGATGGCTACACCTTC.

The chain couples TRBV9 to TRBJ2-1, with 8 bases identical to TRBD1. V trimming: 5 bases; J trimming: 5 bases; junction bases outside the gene matches: 18. Germline CDR1 SGDLS, CDR2 YYNGEE. The CDR3 contains 18 residues. CDR3: CASSDSDRVTRGNNEQFF. CDR3 coding DNA: TGTGCCAGCAGTGACTCGGACAGGGTTACGAGGGGGAACAATGAGCAGTTCTTC.

The rearrangement links TRBV5-1 to TRBJ1-2, with D perhaps TRBD1 (6 bases). The CDR3 consists of 15 residues. In germline, CDR1 is SGHRS, CDR2 YFSETQ. V gave up 4 bases and J gave up 0 bases, with 13 bases separating them. CDR3 nucleotides: TGCGCCAGCAGCACTGGACAGACCTCTAACTATGGCTACACCTTC. Encoded protein: CASSTGQTSNYGYTF.

This rearrangement joins TRBV7-2 to TRBJ1-3; D uncertain. The CDR3 loop spans 15 amino acids. The germline V gene has CDR1 SGHTA and CDR2 FQGNSA. Trimming took off 0 bases at V and 0 bases at J, with 6 bases between the two ends. In nucleotides, the CDR3 is TGTGCCAGCAGCTTAGCGGGTCACTCTGGAAACACCATATATTTT. Translation: CASSLAGHSGNTIYF.

The chain employs TRBV9 and TRBJ2-3, with D possibly matching TRBD1 (6 bases). Germline lookup yields CDR1 SGDLS and CDR2 YYNGEE. Trimming took off 0 bases at V and 6 bases at J, with 17 bases between the two ends. CDR3 size: 16 residues. The CDR3 DNA sequence: TGTGCCAGCAGCGTAGGGGACAAGGTCCCCCTGGATACGCAGTATTTT. It yields the protein CASSVGDKVPLDTQYF. The whole variable domain, filled in from reference TRBV9 and TRBJ2-3, reads DSGVTQTPKHLITATGQRVTLRCSPRSGDLSVYWYQQSLDQGLQFLIQYYNGEERAKGNILERFSAQQFPDLHSELNLSSLELGDSALYFCASSVGDKVPLDTQYFGPGTRLTVL.

The J gene is TRBJ2-1, the V gene TRBV5-1; D ambiguous. CDR1 and CDR2 from the germline V gene are SGHRS and YFSETQ. Between the trimmed V and J ends, which lost 1 base and 0 bases, there was a span of 11 bases. The CDR3 runs 16 residues. CDR3 nucleotides: TGCGCCAGCAGCTTGTACCCCGTCATCTCCTACAATGAGCAGTTCTTC. This gives the protein CASSLYPVISYNEQFF.

V gene TRBV6-1 combines with J gene TRBJ2-7; D uncertain. The CDR3 consists of 13 residues. Trimming removed 1 base from V and 0 bases from J, with 4 bases in between. CDR1 and CDR2 from the germline V gene are MNHNS and SASEGT. The CDR3, as DNA: TGTGCCAGCAGTGAAGGAACCTCCTACGAGCAGTACTTC. This sequence encodes CASSEGTSYEQYF.

The rearrangement joins TRBV5-1 to TRBJ2-7; D remains unclear. There are 14 residues in the CDR3. Trimming stripped 1 base from V and 2 bases from J, with 10 bases between. Per germline, CDR1 SGHRS and CDR2 YFSETQ. CDR3 in amino acids: CASSLFHRAYEQYF. CDR3 DNA: TGCGCCAGCAGCTTGTTCCACCGAGCCTACGAGCAGTACTTC.

The V gene is TRBV28, the J gene TRBJ1-4; no clear D gene. CDR3 length equals 12 residues. CDR1 is MDHEN, CDR2 SYDVKM, per germline. Trimming pared 8 bases from V and 6 bases from J, leaving 10 bases between. The CDR3 DNA follows: TGTGCCAGCTCACCCCGGGATGAAAAACTGTTTTTT. Protein sequence: CASSPRDEKLFF.

V gene TRBV7-3 combines with J gene TRBJ2-7; D is unclear. CDR1 and CDR2 from the germline V gene are SGHTA and FQGTGA. The CDR3 runs to 16 residues. The V gene lost 0 bases and the J gene lost 7 bases, with 19 bases spanning the gap. CDR3 bases: TGTGCCAGCAGCTTAACCCGGGCAGAAGTTTACTCGGAGCAGTACTTC. This encodes CASSLTRAEVYSEQYF.

The V gene is TRBV25-1, the J gene TRBJ1-1, with D perhaps TRBD1 (5 bases). Germline V lookup: CDR1 MGHDK, CDR2 SYGVNS. The CDR3 has 12 amino acids. Trimming pared 8 bases from V and 3 bases from J, leaving 10 bases between. CDR3 DNA sequence: TGTGCCAGCGGAGACAGCTACACTGAAGCTTTCTTT. This translates into CASGDSYTEAFF. Full variable domain (remainder filled in from reference TRBV25-1 and TRBJ1-1): EADIYQTPRYLVIGTGKKITLECSQTMGHDKMYWYQQDPGMELHLIHYSYGVNSTEKGDLSSESTVSRIRTEHFPLTLESARPSHTSQYLCASGDSYTEAFFGQGTRLTVV.

This clone was observed once. The chain links TRBV5-5 to TRBJ2-7, with D tentatively TRBD1 or TRBD2 (5 bases each). CDR1 and CDR2 (germline): SGHKS, YYEKEE (reference sequence). The V end lost 3 bases, the J end lost 0 bases, and 13 bases lay between the germline ends. The CDR3 totals 15 residues. The CDR3 bases are TGTGCCAGCAGCTCCGGGGCAGCTAGCTCCTACGAGCAGTACTTC. It is translated as CASSSGAASSYEQYF.

This sequence joins TRBV4-3 and TRBJ2-1; tentatively, D is TRBD2 (6 bases). V was cut by 0 bases and J by 3 bases, with 12 bases left in between. This CDR3 has 16 residues. The V gene's germline CDR1 is LGHNA and CDR2 YSLEER. CDR3 residues: CASSQDGNSGYNEQFF. The CDR3 coding sequence is TGCGCCAGCAGCCAAGATGGTAATAGCGGCTACAATGAGCAGTTCTTC.